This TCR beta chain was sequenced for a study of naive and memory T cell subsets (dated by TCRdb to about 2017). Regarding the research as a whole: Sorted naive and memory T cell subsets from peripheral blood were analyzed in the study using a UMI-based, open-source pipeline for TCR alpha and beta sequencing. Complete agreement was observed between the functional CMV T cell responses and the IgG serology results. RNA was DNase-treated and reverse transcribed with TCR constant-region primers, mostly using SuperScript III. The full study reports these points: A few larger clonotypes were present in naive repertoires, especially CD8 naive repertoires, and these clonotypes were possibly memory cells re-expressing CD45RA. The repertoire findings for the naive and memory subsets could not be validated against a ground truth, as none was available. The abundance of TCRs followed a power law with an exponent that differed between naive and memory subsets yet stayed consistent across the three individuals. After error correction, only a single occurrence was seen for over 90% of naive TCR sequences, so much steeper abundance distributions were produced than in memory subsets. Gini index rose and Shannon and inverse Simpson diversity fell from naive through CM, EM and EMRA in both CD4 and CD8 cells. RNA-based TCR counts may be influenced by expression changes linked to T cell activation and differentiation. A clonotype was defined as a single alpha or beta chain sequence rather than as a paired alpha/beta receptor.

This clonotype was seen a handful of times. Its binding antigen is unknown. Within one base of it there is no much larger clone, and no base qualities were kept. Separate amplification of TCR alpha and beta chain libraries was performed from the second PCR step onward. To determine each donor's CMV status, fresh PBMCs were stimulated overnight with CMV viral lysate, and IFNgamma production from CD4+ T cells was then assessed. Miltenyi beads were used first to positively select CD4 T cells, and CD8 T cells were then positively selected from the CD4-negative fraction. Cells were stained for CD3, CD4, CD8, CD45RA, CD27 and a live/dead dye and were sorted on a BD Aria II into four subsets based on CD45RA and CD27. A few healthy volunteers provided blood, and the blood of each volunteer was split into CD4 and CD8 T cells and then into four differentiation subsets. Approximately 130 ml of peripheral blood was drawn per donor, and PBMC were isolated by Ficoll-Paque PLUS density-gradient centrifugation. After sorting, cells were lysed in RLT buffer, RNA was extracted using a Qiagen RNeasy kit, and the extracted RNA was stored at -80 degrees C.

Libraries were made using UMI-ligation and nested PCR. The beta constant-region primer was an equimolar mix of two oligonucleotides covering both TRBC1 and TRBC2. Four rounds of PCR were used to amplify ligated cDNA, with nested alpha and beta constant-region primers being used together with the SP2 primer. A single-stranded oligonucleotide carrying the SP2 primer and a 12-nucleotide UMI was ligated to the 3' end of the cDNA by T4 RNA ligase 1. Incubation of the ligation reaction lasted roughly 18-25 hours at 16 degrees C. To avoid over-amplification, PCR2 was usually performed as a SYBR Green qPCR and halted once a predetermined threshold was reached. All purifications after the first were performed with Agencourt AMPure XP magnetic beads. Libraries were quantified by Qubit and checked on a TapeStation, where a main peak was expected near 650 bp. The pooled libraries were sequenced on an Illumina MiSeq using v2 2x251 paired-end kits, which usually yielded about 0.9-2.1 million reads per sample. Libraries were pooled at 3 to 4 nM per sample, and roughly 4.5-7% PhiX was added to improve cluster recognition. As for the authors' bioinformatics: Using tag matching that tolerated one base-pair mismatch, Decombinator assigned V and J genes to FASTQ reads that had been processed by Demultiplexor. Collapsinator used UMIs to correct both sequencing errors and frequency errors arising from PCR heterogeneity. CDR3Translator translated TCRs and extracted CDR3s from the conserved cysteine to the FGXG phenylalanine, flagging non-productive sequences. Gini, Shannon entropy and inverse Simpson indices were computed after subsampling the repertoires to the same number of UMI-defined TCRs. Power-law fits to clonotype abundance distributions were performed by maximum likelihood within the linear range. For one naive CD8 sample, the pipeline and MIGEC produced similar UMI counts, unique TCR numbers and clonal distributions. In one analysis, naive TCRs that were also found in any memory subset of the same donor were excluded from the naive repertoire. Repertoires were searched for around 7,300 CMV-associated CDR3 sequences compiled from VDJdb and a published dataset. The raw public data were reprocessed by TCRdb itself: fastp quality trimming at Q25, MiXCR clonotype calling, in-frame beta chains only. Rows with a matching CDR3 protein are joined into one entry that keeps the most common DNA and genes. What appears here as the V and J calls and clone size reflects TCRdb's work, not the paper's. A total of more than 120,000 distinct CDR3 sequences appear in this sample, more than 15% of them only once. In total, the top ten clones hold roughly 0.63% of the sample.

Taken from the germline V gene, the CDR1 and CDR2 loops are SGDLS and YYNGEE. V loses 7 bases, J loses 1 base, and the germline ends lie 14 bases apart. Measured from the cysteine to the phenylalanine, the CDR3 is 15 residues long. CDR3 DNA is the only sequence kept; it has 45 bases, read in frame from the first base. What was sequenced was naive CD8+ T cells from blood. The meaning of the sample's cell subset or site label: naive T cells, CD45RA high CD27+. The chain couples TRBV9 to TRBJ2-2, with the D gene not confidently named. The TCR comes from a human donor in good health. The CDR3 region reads CASSGWSQNTGELFF. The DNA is TGTGCCAGCTCCGGATGGTCGCAGAACACCGGGGAGCTGTTTTTT.